This T cell receptor beta chain is drawn from a study of cytomegalovirus exposure and HLA in healthy donors. Study-wide findings and caveats: Evidence from a later analysis indicated that most CMV-associated TCR beta chains looked HLA-restricted.

Looked up from germline, CDR1 is KGHSH and CDR2 is LQKENI. The CDR3 totals 17 residues. Trimming removed 2 bases from V and 4 bases from J; junction bases left unmatched: 9. Regarding this clone: Its antigen is unknown.

The PCR was carried out with 60 Vbeta primers and 13 Jbeta primers. The repertoire was sequenced with immunoSEQ multiplex PCR; TCRdb's copy has only in-frame clones and lacks some. This sample yields fewer than 250,000 clones, of which under 80% are seen a single time; approximately 4.6% belongs to the top ten. The V and J genes are TRBV18 and TRBJ1-5; 9 positions match TRBD1. Input material: PBMCs. This TCR derives from a man aged 25-40 years in good health and CMV-seropositive. CDR3 amino acids: CASSPTDRGVGNQPQHF. CDR3 DNA: TGTGCCAGCTCACCAACGGACAGGGGAGTAGGGAATCAGCCCCAGCATTTT.